The text below deals with one T cell receptor beta chain. Its cognate antigen has yet to be identified. No qualities accompany the bases; no much larger clone lies one base away. The sample belongs to a study of cytomegalovirus exposure and HLA in healthy donors (dated by TCRdb to 2016 to 2017). For the study in its entirety: In an earlier analysis of 587 of the donors, around 300 Gb of sequence data and 100 million or so unique TCR beta sequences from 150 million to 200 million T cells were reported. An early release covering some 640 HLA-typed donors comprised about 300 gigabases of sequencing data and 65 million to 100 million unique TCR sequences. Among the roughly 390 genotyped donors, 81% belonged to the genetic ancestry cluster associated with self-reported Caucasian donors. The study was designed to test whether signatures of past pathogen exposure could be identified by cataloging public T cell receptors. The study profiled the T cell repertoires of under 700 subjects by immunosequencing and related them to cytomegalovirus serostatus. A separate validation cohort of more than 100 different subjects was used in addition to the roughly 670-subject first cohort. To predict cytomegalovirus infection status, the study brought together high-throughput TCR immunosequencing, statistical association of individual TCRs with disease status, and machine learning. A later analysis re-examined previously published TCR beta repertoires from about 670 donors and added high-resolution HLA genotyping to investigate patterns of TCR occurrence. In the later analysis, no new phenotypic data were used to find candidate immune exposures; instead, reliance was placed on TCR beta sequences and their occurrence across donors. An earlier analysis of around 580 of the donors used high-throughput TCR beta sequencing to judge whether each TCR beta V gene segment behaved as functional or pseudogenic. Donor age, sex, ethnicity and CMV serostatus were compiled together with the repertoire data. A later genetic analysis used genome-wide SNP genotypes for about 65% of the roughly 700 donors, treating that subset as a discovery cohort. All discovery cohort repertoires had been generated using a single sequencing platform. HLA typing included class I and class II loci at four-digit resolution. The number of typed donors differed by locus: about 629-630 for A, B, C, DRB1 and DQB1; some 500 for DQA1; fewer than 610 for DPA1; and 400 to 480 for DPB1. About 5 DR-DQ haplotypes were handled as single units for association and clustering, since linkage in the cohort was strong. Among a few hundred genotyped donors of the cohort, an average of approximately 240,000 unique TCR beta nucleotide sequences were sequenced per donor, roughly 20% of them non-productive.

The germline V gene encodes CDR1 MDHEN and CDR2 SYDVKM. The CDR3 has 17 amino acids, counting the end cysteine and phenylalanine. CDR3 DNA is the only sequence kept; it has 51 bases, read in frame from the first base. The junction shows trimming of 5 bases on V and 0 bases on J, plus 17 bases between the germline ends. The cohort comprised fewer than 700 healthy bone marrow donors. At the time of sampling, all cohort members were nominally healthy, though unrecorded immune exposures were likely present. The donor was CMV seronegative and belonged to the group of more than 300 seronegative cohort members. Every donor gave a peripheral blood sample, and the peripheral blood mononuclear cells from that sample were used for TCR beta sequencing. The Qiagen DNeasy Blood Extraction Kit was used to extract genomic DNA from the blood cell samples. The study at large found these results: A later analysis reported that several top co-occurrence clusters appeared linked to parvovirus B19, influenza, CMV and Epstein-Barr virus. According to a later analysis, most CMV-associated TCR beta chains appeared to be HLA-restricted, and the HLA associations seemed to be driven largely by CMV exposure. In a later genetic analysis, fewer N-insertions in productive TCRs were reported among donors in an Asian-associated ancestry cluster than the roughly 670-donor mean. Presence/absence analyses assumed roughly uniform sequencing depth across donors, an assumption that may not hold. The cohort was sequenced for TCR beta chains only, and without alpha or paired-chain data the features that could be detected were limited. Some IMGT-functional V segments, including TRBV6-2 and TRBV6-3, could not be distinguished by the 87-base-pair reads and were therefore excluded. Because counts were too low, about 18 rarely observed V segments, including chromosome 9 orphons, were excluded from the earlier analysis of several hundred of the donors. In an earlier analysis of approximately 590 of the donors, most TCR beta V segments were observed in productive rearrangements about 87% or about 30% of the time, broadly matching IMGT annotations. A total of fewer than 200 TCR beta chains were listed by the study as associated with cytomegalovirus. Most TCR sequences were seen in very few donors, while some public TCRs were found in many individuals. A cluster of highly shared sequence variants was judged likely to represent a technical artifact of the sequencing pipeline. In a later genetic analysis, a missense DCLRE1C variant was associated with V-gene and J-gene trimming of TCR beta chains, and the association was replicated in an independent cohort. When HLA alleles, especially DR and DQ, strongly co-occurred, attributing TCR associations to individual alleles was difficult. Immune exposure information for the cohort was limited to CMV serostatus. In vitro tests confirmed that a few of the cytomegalovirus-associated TCR beta chains recognize cytomegalovirus antigens. The authors suggested that the approach could potentially be generalized to other disease states and immunological phenotypes. Because HLA typing was unavailable for some donors at each locus, only the typed subset was used in association tests. The classifier was reported to diagnose cytomegalovirus status with high specificity and sensitivity in both the original and validation cohorts. In a later analysis, TCR association rates were found to vary across HLA loci, with the most associated TCRs seen for DRB1 alleles and the fewest for HLA-C alleles. A later analysis associated some 17,000 TCR beta sequences with specific HLA alleles at a false discovery rate of 0.05. Compared with equally common non-associated chains, HLA-associated TCR beta chains in a later analysis were more clonally expanded and had lower generation probabilities. A further reported finding was that TCR beta sequences accurately predicted the HLA-A and HLA-B alleles for most subjects in the first cohort. Linkage disequilibrium might explain the correlated functional status among segregating V segments, but an unknown experimental factor could not be ruled out.

To prepare the library, the immunoSEQ multiplex PCR assay was applied. A mixture of 60 forward primers for TCR Vbeta segments and 13 reverse primers for TCR Jbeta segments was used in the multiplex PCR. The CDR3 region of rearranged TCR beta genes was amplified from genomic DNA with a multiplex PCR assay. On the Illumina HiSeq System, the amplified TCR beta libraries were sequenced as 87-base-pair reads. The study's processing was this. A later analysis tallied 75 million to 95 million unique TCR beta chains across the 666 repertoires, and approximately 11 million of those chains were shared by two or more donors. Raw reads were error-corrected and collapsed into unique sequences with a nearest-neighbor algorithm that merged closely related sequences to remove PCR and sequencing errors. V, D and J gene segments were assigned by aligning CDR3 sequences to IMGT reference sequences. Each retained sequence needed at least a six-nucleotide match to both a V gene segment and a J gene segment. A rearrangement counted as productive if the CDR3 had no stop codons and remained in frame with V and J, and every other rearrangement counted as non-productive. CDR3 was defined by IMGT convention, running from the second conserved V-encoded cysteine to the conserved J-encoded phenylalanine. In an earlier analysis of 550 to 650 of the donors, sequences lacking an unambiguous match to a single V gene segment were excluded. An earlier analysis of approximately 590 of the donors called V segments functional above 56.7% productive rearrangements and segregating when the between-donor standard deviation exceeded 5%. A statistical classification framework was built to diagnose cytomegalovirus status from the catalog of TCR beta chain sequences. A later analysis assigned V and J genes by comparing TCR nucleotide sequences with IMGT/GENE-DB human TR gene sequences. Using the TCRdist pipeline, a later analysis assigned CDR3 sequences along with most-parsimonious VDJ recombination scenarios. In a later analysis, each TCR beta chain was defined by its CDR3 amino acid sequence together with its V-gene family, and reads without a unique V-gene family were excluded. In a later analysis, approximately 640 highly shared, low-generation-probability nucleotide sequences were removed to address suspected cross-contamination and a sequencing artifact. A later analysis calculated a clonal expansion index for each public chain from normalized within-repertoire ranks of inferred template counts. In a later analysis, generation probabilities were computed with a VDJ recombination model fitted to out-of-frame rearrangements, and the resulting probabilities were checked against IGoR. A later analysis scored TCR-TCR, TCR-HLA and TCR-CMV co-occurrence with hypergeometric tests, applying a repertoire-size bias correction to TCR pairs. A later analysis estimated false discovery rates by permuting HLA or CMV assignments 20 times. In a later analysis, co-occurring TCRs were grouped with DBSCAN, and TCRdist sequence similarity was added when clustering was performed within HLA-allele-positive subsets. Repertoires with fewer than 30,000 or more than 120,000 public chains, plus five repertoires with anomalous nucleotide sharing, were excluded from co-occurrence clustering. TCRdb retrieved this table from immuneACCESS and kept in-frame rearrangements only. Not all clones are present; in checked studies, unresolved V genes account for under half, and no reason is known for the remainder. The V and J calls and clone size were taken over from that table, and D and trimming were inferred from the DNA. In this sample the table shows 110,000 to 150,000 clones, more than 7.5% of which occur a single time. Approximately 1.9% of the sample is held by the ten biggest clonotypes.

The chain is made from TRBV28 and TRBJ1-5; a confident D gene designation cannot be given. This TCR derives from a man in his fifties or sixties in good health and CMV-seronegative. Sequencing input: PBMCs. CDR3 loop: CASSPLTVGYSNQPQHF. The DNA reads TGTGCCAGCAGTCCTCTAACTGTGGGCTATAGCAATCAGCCCCAGCATTTT.